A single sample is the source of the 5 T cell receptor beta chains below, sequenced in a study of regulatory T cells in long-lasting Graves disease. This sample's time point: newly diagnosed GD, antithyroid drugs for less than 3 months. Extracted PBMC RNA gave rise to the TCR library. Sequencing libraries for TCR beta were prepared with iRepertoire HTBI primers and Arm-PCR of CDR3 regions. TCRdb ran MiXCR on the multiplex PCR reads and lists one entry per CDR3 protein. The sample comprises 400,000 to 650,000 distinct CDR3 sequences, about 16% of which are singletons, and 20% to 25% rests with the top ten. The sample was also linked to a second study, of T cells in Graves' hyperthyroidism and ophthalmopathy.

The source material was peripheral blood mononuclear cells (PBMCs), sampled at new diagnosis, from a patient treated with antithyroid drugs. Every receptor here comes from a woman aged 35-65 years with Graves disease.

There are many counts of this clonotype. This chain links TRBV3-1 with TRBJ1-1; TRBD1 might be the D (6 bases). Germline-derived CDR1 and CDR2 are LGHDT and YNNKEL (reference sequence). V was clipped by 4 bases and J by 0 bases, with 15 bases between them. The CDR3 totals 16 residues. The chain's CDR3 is CASSPRTESLNTEAFF. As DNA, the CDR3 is TGTGCCAGCAGCCCTCGGACAGAGTCACTGAACACTGAAGCTTTCTTT.

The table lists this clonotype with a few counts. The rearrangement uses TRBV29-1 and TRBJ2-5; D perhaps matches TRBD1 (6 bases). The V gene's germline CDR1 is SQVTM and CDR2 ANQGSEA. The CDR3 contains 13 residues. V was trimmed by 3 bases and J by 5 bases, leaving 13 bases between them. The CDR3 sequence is CSVDTRGGETQYF. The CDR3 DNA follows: TGCAGCGTTGACACCAGGGGCGGTGAGACCCAGTACTTC. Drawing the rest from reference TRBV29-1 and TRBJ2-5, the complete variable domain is SAVISQKPSRDICQRGTSLTIQCQVDSQVTMMFWYRQQPGQSLTLIATANQGSEATYESGFVIDKFPISRPNLTFSTLTVSNMSPEDSSIYLCSVDTRGGETQYFGPGTRLLVL.

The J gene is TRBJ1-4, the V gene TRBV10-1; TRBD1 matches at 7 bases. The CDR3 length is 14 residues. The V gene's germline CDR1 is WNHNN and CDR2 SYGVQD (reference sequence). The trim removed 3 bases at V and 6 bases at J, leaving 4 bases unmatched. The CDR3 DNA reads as TGCGCCAGCAGTGATCCCGGGACAGATGAAAAACTGTTTTTT. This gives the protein CASSDPGTDEKLFF.

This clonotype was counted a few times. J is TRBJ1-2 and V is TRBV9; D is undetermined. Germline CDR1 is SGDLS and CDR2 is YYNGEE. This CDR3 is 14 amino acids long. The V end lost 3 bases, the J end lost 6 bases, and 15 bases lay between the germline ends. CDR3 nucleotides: TGTGCCAGCAGCGCCTACCTCGGGCAGAATGGCTACACCTTC. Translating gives CASSAYLGQNGYTF.

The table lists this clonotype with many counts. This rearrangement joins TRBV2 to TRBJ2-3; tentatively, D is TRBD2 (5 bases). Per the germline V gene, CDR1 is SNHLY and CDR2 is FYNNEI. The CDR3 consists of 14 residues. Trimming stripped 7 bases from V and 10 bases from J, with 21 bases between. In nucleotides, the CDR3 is TGTGCCAGCAATCTGGTAGGAGGCTTTGAGGCGCAGTATTTT. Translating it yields CASNLVGGFEAQYF.